A selection of T cell receptor beta chains follows, all from one sample in a study of regulatory T cells in long-lasting Graves disease. TCRdb redid the calling of the multiplex PCR reads with MiXCR, one entry per CDR3 protein. Among approximately 400,000 distinct CDR3 sequences listed, about 15% were seen once. This same sample was also part of a study on T cells in Graves' hyperthyroidism and ophthalmopathy.

Here the sequenced sample was peripheral blood mononuclear cells (PBMCs), taken at new diagnosis, from a patient treated with antithyroid drugs. The source of these receptors is a woman in her twenties or thirties with Graves disease. Each CDR3 is given with its conserved first and last residue. Fields, in order: D gene, J gene, V gene, clone size, CDR3 protein, CDR3 DNA. D genes are given only for firm matches. The size entry is marked missing in some rows and otherwise reads once, few, many or a size class.

d_call: -
j_call: TRBJ2-1
v_call: TRBV7-3
clone_size: many
cdr3_aa: CASSLTRRERAEQFF
cdr3_nt: TGTGCCAGCAGCTTAACGCGGCGGGAACGGGCTGAGCAGTTCTTC

d_call: -
j_call: TRBJ2-1
v_call: TRBV12-3/TRBV12-4
clone_size: many
cdr3_aa: CASSFEGPGYNEQFF
cdr3_nt: TGTGCCAGCAGTTTTGAAGGGCCAGGTTACAATGAGCAGTTCTTC

d_call: TRBD1
j_call: TRBJ1-5
v_call: TRBV19
clone_size: -
cdr3_aa: CASSRGQGGQPQHF
cdr3_nt: TGTGCCAGTAGTCGGGGACAGGGCGGACAGCCCCAGCATTTT

d_call: -
j_call: TRBJ2-2
v_call: TRBV14
clone_size: few
cdr3_aa: CASSRRTGELFF
cdr3_nt: TGTGCCAGCAGCCGGCGAACCGGGGAGCTGTTTTTT

d_call: -
j_call: TRBJ2-3
v_call: TRBV12-5
clone_size: many
cdr3_aa: CASGLVTDTQYF
cdr3_nt: TGTGCCAGCGGCTTGGTAACAGATACGCAGTATTTT

d_call: -
j_call: TRBJ2-7
v_call: TRBV2
clone_size: many
cdr3_aa: CASRPDSSYEQYF
cdr3_nt: TGTGCCAGCAGGCCAGATTCGAGCTACGAGCAGTACTTC

d_call: -
j_call: TRBJ2-2
v_call: TRBV27
clone_size: many
cdr3_aa: CASSLSTGELFF
cdr3_nt: TGTGCCAGCAGCTTAAGCACCGGGGAGCTGTTTTTT

d_call: TRBD2
j_call: TRBJ2-1
v_call: TRBV29-1
clone_size: many
cdr3_aa: CSGLAQSINNEQFF
cdr3_nt: TGCAGTGGACTAGCGCAAAGTATTAACAATGAGCAGTTCTTC

d_call: TRBD1
j_call: TRBJ2-6
v_call: TRBV13
clone_size: few
cdr3_aa: CASSYPSGDSVQSGANVLTF
cdr3_nt: TGTGCCAGCAGCTACCCCTCAGGGGACAGCGTTCAATCTGGGGCCAACGTCCTGACTTTC

d_call: -
j_call: TRBJ1-2
v_call: TRBV5-8
clone_size: -
cdr3_aa: CASSAELRNYGYTF
cdr3_nt: TGTGCCAGCAGCGCAGAGTTGAGAAACTATGGCTACACCTTC

d_call: -
j_call: TRBJ2-1
v_call: TRBV9
clone_size: -
cdr3_aa: CASNPSGRNEQFF
cdr3_nt: TGTGCCAGCAATCCGTCTGGGCGTAATGAGCAGTTCTTC

d_call: -
j_call: TRBJ2-7
v_call: TRBV10-1
clone_size: -
cdr3_aa: CASSRDSGGGEQYF
cdr3_nt: TGCGCCAGCAGTCGGGACTCTGGAGGGGGCGAGCAGTACTTC

d_call: -
j_call: TRBJ2-7
v_call: TRBV24-1
clone_size: many
cdr3_aa: CATSDSAGHTYEQYF
cdr3_nt: TGTGCCACCAGTGATTCGGCCGGCCATACCTACGAGCAGTACTTC

d_call: -
j_call: TRBJ2-7
v_call: TRBV20-1
clone_size: many
cdr3_aa: CSARDGRALLFNSSYEQYF
cdr3_nt: TGCAGTGCTAGAGATGGCAGGGCACTCCTTTTCAACAGCTCCTACGAGCAGTACTTC

d_call: -
j_call: TRBJ2-2
v_call: TRBV29-1
clone_size: -
cdr3_aa: CSAGVSGELFF
cdr3_nt: TGCAGTGCCGGGGTGTCCGGGGAGCTGTTTTTT

d_call: -
j_call: TRBJ1-1
v_call: TRBV3-1
clone_size: many
cdr3_aa: CASSQAFRGAGVDTEAFF
cdr3_nt: TGTGCCAGCAGCCAAGCGTTCCGGGGGGCCGGGGTCGACACTGAAGCTTTCTTT

d_call: -
j_call: TRBJ2-7
v_call: TRBV19
clone_size: -
cdr3_aa: CATSSVAGDSYEQYF
cdr3_nt: TGTGCCACCAGTAGTGTTGCTGGGGACTCCTACGAGCAGTACTTC

d_call: TRBD2
j_call: TRBJ2-2
v_call: TRBV19
clone_size: few
cdr3_aa: CASSNGGSPTTGELFF
cdr3_nt: TGTGCCAGTAGTAATGGCGGGAGCCCCACGACCGGGGAGCTGTTTTTT

d_call: TRBD1
j_call: TRBJ1-6
v_call: TRBV12-3/TRBV12-4
clone_size: many
cdr3_aa: CASSLGTGLSPLHF
cdr3_nt: TGTGCCAGCAGTTTAGGGACAGGGTTGTCACCCCTCCACTTT

d_call: -
j_call: TRBJ2-4
v_call: TRBV7-9
clone_size: many
cdr3_aa: CASSLLLTDIQYF
cdr3_nt: TGTGCCAGCAGCTTACTTTTAACGGACATTCAGTACTTC

d_call: -
j_call: TRBJ2-1
v_call: TRBV18
clone_size: few
cdr3_aa: CASSPEDLYNEQFF
cdr3_nt: TGTGCCAGCTCACCAGAGGACCTCTACAATGAGCAGTTCTTC

d_call: TRBD2
j_call: TRBJ2-5
v_call: TRBV7-3
clone_size: many
cdr3_aa: CASSLTGGSGSETQYF
cdr3_nt: TGTGCCAGCAGCTTAACGGGGGGTAGCGGGAGTGAGACCCAGTACTTC

d_call: -
j_call: TRBJ1-5
v_call: TRBV4-1
clone_size: few
cdr3_aa: CASSQGGENQPQHF
cdr3_nt: TGCGCCAGCAGCCAAGGAGGGGAAAACCAGCCCCAGCATTTT

d_call: -
j_call: TRBJ2-1
v_call: TRBV2
clone_size: many
cdr3_aa: CASNSWQGTNEQFF
cdr3_nt: TGTGCCAGCAATTCCTGGCAGGGCACCAATGAGCAGTTCTTC

d_call: TRBD1
j_call: TRBJ1-4
v_call: TRBV27
clone_size: many
cdr3_aa: CASSRDRGFEKLFF
cdr3_nt: TGTGCCAGCAGCCGGGACAGGGGTTTTGAAAAACTGTTTTTT

d_call: -
j_call: TRBJ1-5
v_call: TRBV3-1
clone_size: many
cdr3_aa: CASSHGDQPQHF
cdr3_nt: TGTGCCAGCAGCCACGGAGATCAGCCCCAGCATTTT

d_call: -
j_call: TRBJ2-1
v_call: TRBV12-3/TRBV12-4
clone_size: -
cdr3_aa: CASSPFGSPYNEQFF
cdr3_nt: TGTGCCAGCAGCCCTTTCGGGAGTCCCTACAATGAGCAGTTCTTC

d_call: TRBD1
j_call: TRBJ1-1
v_call: TRBV12-3/TRBV12-4
clone_size: -
cdr3_aa: CASSFRGREAFF
cdr3_nt: TGTGCCAGCAGTTTCAGGGGGCGTGAAGCTTTCTTT

d_call: -
j_call: TRBJ2-2
v_call: TRBV3-1
clone_size: many
cdr3_aa: CASSRLGTSNTGELFF
cdr3_nt: TGTGCCAGCAGCCGCCTGGGGACTTCGAACACCGGGGAGCTGTTTTTT

d_call: -
j_call: TRBJ2-7
v_call: TRBV5-5
clone_size: many
cdr3_aa: CASSSFKTSYEQYF
cdr3_nt: TGTGCCAGCAGCTCATTCAAGACTTCCTACGAGCAGTACTTC

d_call: -
j_call: TRBJ2-2
v_call: TRBV12-3/TRBV12-4
clone_size: many
cdr3_aa: CASSQPRGQNTGELFF
cdr3_nt: TGTGCCAGCAGTCAGCCGAGAGGGCAGAACACCGGGGAGCTGTTTTTT

d_call: -
j_call: TRBJ2-7
v_call: TRBV19
clone_size: -
cdr3_aa: CASSPGVGSYEQYF
cdr3_nt: TGTGCCAGTAGTCCCGGGGTTGGCTCCTACGAGCAGTACTTC

d_call: -
j_call: TRBJ2-7
v_call: TRBV27
clone_size: many
cdr3_aa: CASSLGGPSSYEQYF
cdr3_nt: TGTGCCAGCAGCCTGGGGGGCCCAAGCTCCTACGAGCAGTACTTC

d_call: -
j_call: TRBJ2-1
v_call: TRBV7-9
clone_size: many
cdr3_aa: CASSFSAYGPPNEQFF
cdr3_nt: TGTGCCAGCAGCTTTTCCGCTTACGGGCCCCCCAATGAGCAGTTCTTC

d_call: -
j_call: TRBJ1-1
v_call: TRBV4-1
clone_size: -
cdr3_aa: CASNAGAGLNTEAFF
cdr3_nt: TGCGCCAGCAATGCTGGGGCGGGGCTGAACACTGAAGCTTTCTTT

d_call: -
j_call: TRBJ2-2
v_call: TRBV7-8
clone_size: -
cdr3_aa: CASTSTANTGELFF
cdr3_nt: TGTGCCAGCACCTCGACGGCGAACACCGGGGAGCTGTTTTTT

d_call: -
j_call: TRBJ2-3
v_call: TRBV12-3/TRBV12-4
clone_size: -
cdr3_aa: CASSFIPGITDTQYF
cdr3_nt: TGTGCCAGCAGTTTTATTCCGGGGATCACAGATACGCAGTATTTT

d_call: TRBD1
j_call: TRBJ1-2
v_call: TRBV11-2
clone_size: many
cdr3_aa: CASSYGTAYGYTF
cdr3_nt: TGTGCCAGCAGCTATGGGACAGCTTATGGCTACACCTTC

d_call: TRBD1
j_call: TRBJ1-3
v_call: TRBV11-2
clone_size: many
cdr3_aa: CASSLAGTELSGNTIYF
cdr3_nt: TGTGCCAGCAGCTTGGCTGGGACAGAGCTCTCTGGAAACACCATATATTTT

d_call: -
j_call: TRBJ1-1
v_call: TRBV5-1
clone_size: many
cdr3_aa: CASSLEAGVGTEAFF
cdr3_nt: TGCGCCAGCAGCTTGGAAGCTGGGGTGGGCACTGAAGCTTTCTTT

d_call: TRBD1
j_call: TRBJ2-7
v_call: TRBV12-5
clone_size: many
cdr3_aa: CASGLAEKTGTDYPGQYF
cdr3_nt: TGTGCTAGTGGTTTGGCCGAAAAGACCGGGACAGATTATCCCGGGCAGTACTTC

d_call: TRBD1
j_call: TRBJ2-1
v_call: TRBV19
clone_size: -
cdr3_aa: CASSIRQGYNEQFF
cdr3_nt: TGTGCCAGTAGTATCCGACAGGGTTACAATGAGCAGTTCTTC

d_call: TRBD2
j_call: TRBJ2-1
v_call: TRBV11-3
clone_size: -
cdr3_aa: CASSLIPGLAGISYNEQFF
cdr3_nt: TGTGCCAGCAGCTTAATTCCCGGACTAGCGGGGATCTCCTACAATGAGCAGTTCTTC

d_call: TRBD2
j_call: TRBJ2-2
v_call: TRBV5-1
clone_size: few
cdr3_aa: CASSTSGRSGGELFF
cdr3_nt: TGCGCCAGCAGCACTAGCGGGAGGTCTGGTGGGGAGCTGTTTTTT

d_call: -
j_call: TRBJ2-7
v_call: TRBV20-1
clone_size: many
cdr3_aa: CSALTLPLRGSYEQYF
cdr3_nt: TGCAGTGCTCTAACCTTACCCTTGCGCGGCTCCTACGAGCAGTACTTC

d_call: -
j_call: TRBJ1-1
v_call: TRBV19
clone_size: few
cdr3_aa: CASSPGGKRAANTEAFF
cdr3_nt: TGTGCCAGTAGTCCGGGCGGGAAACGGGCAGCGAACACTGAAGCTTTCTTT

d_call: TRBD2
j_call: TRBJ2-3
v_call: TRBV11-2
clone_size: many
cdr3_aa: CASSLERRSSGASTDTQYF
cdr3_nt: TGTGCCAGCAGCTTAGAACGAAGGTCTAGCGGGGCGAGCACAGATACGCAGTATTTT

d_call: -
j_call: TRBJ2-7
v_call: TRBV3-1
clone_size: many
cdr3_aa: CASSQERGLSSYEQYF
cdr3_nt: TGTGCCAGCAGCCAAGAACGAGGCCTGAGCTCCTACGAGCAGTACTTC

d_call: -
j_call: TRBJ1-3
v_call: TRBV12-3/TRBV12-4
clone_size: few
cdr3_aa: CASSFTDSGNTIYF
cdr3_nt: TGTGCCAGCAGTTTTACAGACTCTGGAAACACCATATATTTT

d_call: -
j_call: TRBJ2-3
v_call: TRBV27
clone_size: many
cdr3_aa: CASTSNGRTGTQYF
cdr3_nt: TGTGCCAGTACCAGTAACGGGAGAACAGGTACGCAGTATTTT

d_call: -
j_call: TRBJ2-7
v_call: TRBV12-3/TRBV12-4
clone_size: -
cdr3_aa: CASSKVQGHGEQYF
cdr3_nt: TGTGCCAGCAGTAAGGTACAGGGCCACGGGGAGCAGTACTTC

d_call: -
j_call: TRBJ2-4
v_call: TRBV30
clone_size: -
cdr3_aa: CAWSVEGQGSKNIQYF
cdr3_nt: TGTGCCTGGAGTGTAGAGGGGCAGGGGTCTAAAAACATTCAGTACTTC

d_call: -
j_call: TRBJ2-4
v_call: TRBV5-1
clone_size: few
cdr3_aa: CASSFGSGGENIQYF
cdr3_nt: TGCGCCAGCAGCTTTGGAAGCGGTGGGGAAAACATTCAGTACTTC

d_call: -
j_call: TRBJ2-1
v_call: TRBV11-1
clone_size: many
cdr3_aa: CASSLLADEQFF
cdr3_nt: TGTGCCAGCAGCTTATTAGCGGATGAGCAGTTCTTC

d_call: TRBD2
j_call: TRBJ2-7
v_call: TRBV13
clone_size: many
cdr3_aa: CASSLASGNEQYF
cdr3_nt: TGTGCCAGCAGCTTGGCTAGCGGGAACGAGCAGTACTTC

d_call: TRBD2
j_call: TRBJ2-1
v_call: TRBV29-1
clone_size: -
cdr3_aa: CGAPEAGLAGVNEQFF
cdr3_nt: TGCGGCGCCCCCGAGGCGGGACTAGCGGGAGTCAATGAGCAGTTCTTC

d_call: -
j_call: TRBJ1-2
v_call: TRBV7-6
clone_size: -
cdr3_aa: CASSLERDSMDGYTF
cdr3_nt: TGTGCCAGCAGCTTAGAGAGAGACTCTATGGATGGCTACACCTTC

d_call: TRBD1
j_call: TRBJ1-1
v_call: TRBV6-5
clone_size: few
cdr3_aa: CASSYITTGVDTEAFF
cdr3_nt: TGTGCCAGCAGTTACATAACGACAGGGGTTGACACTGAAGCTTTCTTT

d_call: TRBD2
j_call: TRBJ2-4
v_call: TRBV20-1
clone_size: -
cdr3_aa: CSARGGGTSNIQYF
cdr3_nt: TGCAGTGCTAGGGGCGGGGGGACTAGCAACATTCAGTACTTC